This TCR beta chain was obtained from a study of tumor-infiltrating lymphocytes in primary liver carcinoma. At the level of the study: Men as well as women, aged 30 to 69 years, made up the patients. The study reported T1-T3 N0M0 tumors spanning 4.2 to 10 cm.

General study results and limits: Tumors and blood were compared for top-250-clone fraction, and tumors had the significantly higher value (p = 0.039).

Extraction also yielded germline DNA, while blood RNA was obtained from unsorted whole blood. For this clonotype: Its specificity is not known. This may stem from a read error, because a much larger clone lies one nucleotide away.

The CDR3 sequence is 13 residues long. Germline values: CDR1 MNHEY, CDR2 SVGAGI. From roughly 500 ng total RNA, TCR beta cDNA was generated with a primer in the constant region. Three nested multiplex PCR rounds, a slightly modified ARM-PCR, produced the libraries for TCR beta. Each of the first two PCR rounds ran 9 to 11 cycles with TRBV1-TRBV30 forward and C-beta reverse primers. In TCRdb, the multiplex PCR reads were re-called with MiXCR into one record per CDR3 protein. Among some 320,000 distinct CDR3 sequences listed, 50% to 70% were seen once. This chain links TRBV6-5 with TRBJ2-2, with D possibly matching TRBD1 (6 bases). Material for sequencing was peripheral blood. The receptor comes from a middle-aged man with primary liver carcinoma and hepatitis B virus infection. CDR3 sequence reads: CASRQGPTGELLF. The CDR3 nucleotides are TGTGCCAGCAGACAGGGCCCCACCGGGGAGCTGCTTTTT.